The source of this TCR beta chain is a study of shared clonotypes between healthy human individuals. Study details: Per donor, three plates held CD4 naive cells, three held CD4 memory, two held CD8 naive and one held CD8 memory. The study, taken as a whole, reports: Among the subsets, naive ones generally showed larger estimated richness than memory ones. Rarefaction demonstrated incomplete sorted-subset sequencing despite large depth. A reduction in generation probabilities was seen for non-shared clonotypes relative to those shared by all four donors.

The assay was immunoSEQ multiplex PCR, and TCRdb's table has in-frame clones only and misses some. In the table there are about 2.1 million clones, just over 90% of which are singletons. This CDR3 has 14 amino acids. Germline loops: CDR1 SGHDT, CDR2 YYEEEE. Unmatched junction bases numbered 5, after V lost 3 bases and J lost 2 bases. A remark on this clone: The antigen is undetermined.

Positive CCR7 selection of CD45RO-negative cells yielded the naive CD8 cells, and terminally differentiated effector memory CD45RA+ cells were excluded. This TCR was recovered from a man aged 18 to 35 in good health. Some clones in this sample may be carry-over from other donors' samples. What was sequenced was naive CD8+ T cells from PBMCs. The rearrangement uses TRBV5-6 and TRBJ2-7; TRBD1 matches 7 bases. The CDR3 bases are TGTGCCAGCAGCTCGCTACAGGGGCCCTACGAGCAGTACTTC. Amino acid sequence: CASSSLQGPYEQYF.